This T cell receptor beta chain was profiled in a study of blood T cell repertoires in COVID-19. Data came from immunoSEQ multiplex PCR; TCRdb stores just in-frame clones and leaves some out. The sample lists 100,000 to 150,000 clones; about 88% were seen once. In germline, CDR1 is SGHNT, CDR2 YYREEE (reference sequence). The CDR3 totals 13 residues. The V end lost 4 bases, the J end lost 4 bases, and 10 bases lay between the germline ends. This receptor was obtained from a woman aged 80 or older with acute or convalescent COVID-19. Material for sequencing was peripheral blood. The chain links TRBV5-4 to TRBJ2-3, with D perhaps TRBD1 (6 bases). CDR3 sequence reads: CASSPPGADTQYF. In nucleotides, the CDR3 is TGTGCCAGCAGCCCCCCAGGGGCAGATACGCAGTATTTT.